This TCR beta chain was identified in a study of T-cell reconstitution after alpha-beta-depleted transplantation in children. The CDR3 is 12 residues long. CDR1 SQVTM and CDR2 ANQGSEA come from the germline V gene. V trimming: 7 bases; J trimming: 12 bases; junction bases outside the gene matches: 14. Unique molecular identifiers featured in how the TCRbeta library was prepared. TCRdb re-derived calls from the PCR reads in MiXCR, one entry per CDR3 protein. The sample records approximately 6,000 distinct CDR3 sequences, 16% being singletons. In its sample, this clonotype is medium-sized. V and J are TRBV29-1 and TRBJ1-1, with 7 nucleotides matching TRBD1. This clonotype originated in a male patient between 10 and 17 years old who had a stem cell transplant for acute myeloid leukemia, so the T cells may come from the graft donor. Here the sequenced sample was PBMCs, mostly from graft donor cells, taken 60 days after TCRalphabeta/CD19-depleted stem cell transplant. The DNA for the CDR3 is TGCAGCGGAGGGGGACAGACTAGACTCCCTTTCTTT. Residues: CSGGGQTRLPFF.